This T cell receptor (beta chain) was sequenced during a study of tumor-infiltrating lymphocytes in oesophageal squamous cell carcinoma. This clonotype is large (0.1 to 1%) in the sample. The CDR3 loop spans 15 amino acids. Germline lookup yields CDR1 SGHAT and CDR2 FQNNGV. The V segment lost 6 bases and the J segment 8 bases; nucleotides outside the gene matches: 15. TCRdb independently ran MiXCR on the PCR reads; one entry per CDR3 protein. The repertoire holds approximately 13,000 distinct CDR3 sequences, with approximately 58% as singletons. Sequencing was done on a sample of esophageal tumor tissue. The chain joins TRBV11-2 to TRBJ1-2, with TRBD1 matching 7 bases. This sequence was found in a male donor with esophageal squamous cell carcinoma. The CDR3 DNA sequence: TGTGCCAGCAGACAAACAGGGGTGAGGTCTTGGGGCTACACCTTC. Translating it yields CASRQTGVRSWGYTF.